This passage covers 11 T cell receptor beta chains from one sample sequenced in a study of CD8+ T cells in alopecia areata. Treatment: oral pan-JAK inhibitor, 5-10 mg twice daily. cDNA prepared by RNA extraction and subsequent reverse transcription served as the template for sequencing. Generated by immunoSEQ multiplex PCR, the TCRdb table keeps only in-frame clones and is missing some. The sample lists fewer than 250,000 clones, approximately 67% occurring once. The sequencing used CD4+ T cells sorted from blood, collected around week 47, from a patient treated with tofacitinib. These receptors all stem from a human donor with alopecia areata.

V is TRBV20-1 and J is TRBJ2-1; D not resolved. The germline V gene has CDR1 DFQATT and CDR2 SNEGSKA (reference sequence). The V end was cut by 4 bases, the J end by 8 bases, with 6 bases between. This CDR3 region has 10 residues. CDR3 DNA sequence: TGCAGTGCTAACGGTTATGAGCAGTTCTTC. Translating gives CSANGYEQFF.

This chain connects TRBV2 to TRBJ1-2; D might be TRBD1 (5 bases). Per the germline V gene, CDR1 is SNHLY and CDR2 is FYNNEI. V lost 2 bases to trimming and J lost 4 bases, with 11 bases between them. CDR3 length: 14 amino acids. Written as DNA, the CDR3 is TGTGCCAGCAGTGAACAGGGCCGCCCCTATGGCTACACCTTC. Translated, it gives CASSEQGRPYGYTF.

Only a few counts were recorded for this clone. The chain carries TRBV27 and TRBJ2-4; D gene unclear. CDR1 is MNHEY, CDR2 SMNVEV, per germline (reference sequence). This CDR3 contains 16 residues. V lost 3 bases, J lost 0 bases, and 12 bases lay in between. In DNA form, the CDR3 reads TGTGCCAGCAGTTTTAATGACCAAATAGCCAAAAACATTCAGTACTTC. Its protein is CASSFNDQIAKNIQYF.

The chain couples TRBV27 to TRBJ1-1, with D unclear. The CDR3 totals 18 residues. CDR1 is MNHEY, CDR2 SMNVEV, per germline (reference sequence). The germline V and J ends were trimmed by 0 bases and 4 bases, with 21 bases remaining between them. CDR3 sequence: CASSLSRRNSVVGTEAFF. CDR3 DNA sequence: TGTGCCAGCAGTTTATCGAGGAGGAACAGCGTAGTCGGCACTGAAGCTTTCTTT.

The chain joins TRBV29-1 to TRBJ1-5; weak D call: TRBD1 (5 bases). Trimming cost V 5 bases and J 7 bases, with 15 bases left between them. The CDR3 consists of 13 residues. Germline V lookup: CDR1 SQVTM, CDR2 ANQGSEA. CDR3 sequence (DNA): TGCAGCGTTAATGCAGGGATGGGCCAGCCCCAGCATTTT. Translated: CSVNAGMGQPQHF.

The chain has TRBV29-1 and TRBJ2-1; 12 positions agree with TRBD2. The germline gives CDR1 SQVTM, CDR2 ANQGSEA. CDR3 size: 19 residues. V lost 6 bases and J lost 4; bases outside the gene matches: 19. The CDR3 loop is CSVQPPGLAGTGIYNEQFF. The CDR3 DNA sequence: TGCAGCGTCCAACCTCCCGGACTAGCGGGGACGGGTATATACAATGAGCAGTTCTTC.

This sequence joins TRBV20-1 and TRBJ2-1; no clear D. CDR3 length equals 11 residues. Germline V CDR1 and CDR2: DFQATT, SNEGSKA (reference sequence). Trimming removed 3 bases from V and 8 bases from J, with 8 bases in between. CDR3: CSARVTHEQFF. In DNA, the CDR3 is TGCAGTGCTAGGGTAACGCATGAGCAGTTCTTC.

The chain recombines TRBV5-1 with TRBJ2-5; TRBD2 is a possible D gene (5 bases). The CDR3 covers 14 residues. Germline V gene data show CDR1 as SGHRS and CDR2 as YFSETQ. The ends were cut back, 5 bases at V and 4 bases at J, with 15 bases in the middle. The CDR3 nucleotides read TGCGCCAGCAGACGGAGCGGAGTGGCAGAGACCCAGTACTTC. This sequence encodes CASRRSGVAETQYF.

The chain links TRBV29-1 to TRBJ1-2, with 8 bases matching TRBD1. Germline values: CDR1 SQVTM, CDR2 ANQGSEA. The V segment lost 2 bases and the J segment 2 bases; nucleotides outside the gene matches: 10. The CDR3 sequence is 16 residues long. The CDR3 region is CSVERDQGAPNYGYTF. The CDR3 nucleotides are TGCAGCGTTGAACGGGATCAGGGGGCTCCCAACTATGGCTACACCTTC. Combining the CDR3 with reference TRBV29-1 and TRBJ1-2 gives the whole variable domain SAVISQKPSRDICQRGTSLTIQCQVDSQVTMMFWYRQQPGQSLTLIATANQGSEATYESGFVIDKFPISRPNLTFSTLTVSNMSPEDSSIYLCSVERDQGAPNYGYTFGSGTRLTVV.

V usage is TRBV5-1 and J usage is TRBJ1-2; D uncertain. The germline V and J ends were trimmed by 4 bases and 7 bases, with 17 bases remaining between them. The CDR3 has 14 amino acids. The germline gives CDR1 SGHRS, CDR2 YFSETQ. The CDR3 DNA reads as TGCGCCAGCAGCCCCTCGGACCGGACGGGTGGCTACACCTTC. Encoded protein: CASSPSDRTGGYTF.

This chain links TRBV29-1 with TRBJ2-7, with a tentative D call TRBD1 (5 bases). The CDR3 runs to 15 residues. Deletions cut 5 bases from V and 3 bases from J, with 20 bases between. CDR1 is SQVTM and CDR2 is ANQGSEA in the germline V gene. As DNA, the CDR3 is TGCAGCGTTTCTTCCGCCATGGGGCGAGGCTACGAGCAGTACTTC. Residues: CSVSSAMGRGYEQYF.